These 32 T cell receptor beta chains were sequenced from one sample in a study of siplizumab effects on memory and regulatory T cells (dated by TCRdb to the late 2010s). The library was built by means of the immunoSEQ multiplex PCR assay. The clones in this table, taken by TCRdb from immuneACCESS, are in-frame only. Not every clone is retained; where verified, under half of the shortfall comes from an unresolved V gene, and the cause of the rest is unknown. The sample data list 70,000 to 95,000 clones, and 93% of these were observed just once. The ten top clones hold 6.5% of the sample. The sequenced sample consisted of CD8+ T cells sorted from blood. These receptors were taken from a human donor in good health.

This clone was seen a few times. This chain connects TRBV6-5 to TRBJ1-1; D unresolved. Deletions cut 0 bases from V and 4 bases from J, with 9 bases between. The CDR3 extends over 14 amino acids. Germline loops: CDR1 MNHEY, CDR2 SVGAGI. The CDR3 sequence is CASSYSDGSTEAFF. CDR3 in DNA: TGTGCCAGCAGTTACTCGGATGGGAGCACTGAAGCTTTCTTT.

V and J are TRBV5-8 and TRBJ2-1, with a possible D match to TRBD2 (6 bases). V lost 0 bases, J lost 4 bases, and 11 bases lay in between. The CDR3 length is 15 residues. CDR1 is SGHTS, CDR2 YDEGEE, per germline. The CDR3 sequence: CASSLGGVFYNEQFF. The CDR3 DNA sequence: TGTGCCAGCAGCTTGGGGGGGGTCTTTTACAATGAGCAGTTCTTC.

The CDR3 region is CAISETGRETQYF. CDR3 nucleotides: TGTGCCATCAGTGAGACTGGACGGGAGACCCAGTACTTC. The gene calls are TRBV10-3 and TRBJ2-5; D not resolved. Between the trimmed V and J ends, which lost 2 bases and 5 bases, there was a span of 9 bases. This CDR3 has 13 amino acids. The germline V gene has CDR1 ENHRY and CDR2 SYGVKD.

The V and J genes are TRBV6-5 and TRBJ2-7; D remains ambiguous. The V and J ends lost 2 bases and 0 bases respectively, with 5 bases between them. This CDR3 is built from 13 residues. Germline V CDR1 and CDR2: MNHEY, SVGAGI. The CDR3: CASSYLASYEQYF. In DNA form, the CDR3 reads TGTGCCAGCAGTTACCTTGCCTCCTACGAGCAGTACTTC.

The genes are TRBV10-2 and TRBJ2-7; no definite D call. CDR3 length: 14 amino acids. V lost 0 bases, J lost 3 bases, and 9 bases lay in between. Germline V gives CDR1 WSHSY, CDR2 SAAADI. CDR3 loop: CASSESGKIYEQYF. CDR3 nucleotide sequence: TGCGCCAGCAGTGAGTCGGGTAAAATCTACGAGCAGTACTTC.

The chain links TRBV2 to TRBJ2-7; D call uncertain. With 4 bases removed from V and 6 bases from J, the gap between germline ends came to 10 bases. Per the germline V gene, CDR1 is SNHLY and CDR2 is FYNNEI. This CDR3 has 12 residues. CDR3 nucleotide sequence: TGTGCCAGCAGTGGGGTGTATAGCGAGCAGTACTTC. Its translation: CASSGVYSEQYF.

Regarding this clone: This specimen includes other DNA sequences encoding the same CDR3. The chain is built from TRBV6-5 and TRBJ1-1, with D possibly TRBD1 on 5 matching bases. Germline CDR1 MNHEY, CDR2 SVGAGI. The V end lost 5 bases, the J end lost 5 bases, and 12 bases lay between the germline ends. The CDR3 extends over 13 amino acids. CDR3 bases: TGTGCCAGCAGTCCGCTGGGGGGTACTGAAGCTTTCTTT. Protein product: CASSPLGGTEAFF.

The chain has TRBV7-9 and TRBJ1-6; D gene ambiguous. With 5 bases removed from V and 6 bases from J, the gap between germline ends came to 17 bases. In germline, CDR1 is SEHNR, CDR2 FQNEAQ (reference sequence). The CDR3 consists of 16 residues. The CDR3 region is CASSPPDNLVNSPLHF. The CDR3 DNA reads as TGTGCCAGCAGCCCTCCCGACAATTTGGTTAATTCACCCCTCCACTTT.

The chain links TRBV27 to TRBJ1-1; maybe TRBD1 (5 bases). V was trimmed by 3 bases and J by 1 base, leaving 6 bases between them. The germline CDR1 and CDR2 sequences are MNHEY and SMNVEV (reference sequence). CDR3 size: 13 residues. For the CDR3, the DNA is TGTGCCAGCAGTTTCCAGGGGAACACTGAAGCTTTCTTT. The encoded protein is CASSFQGNTEAFF.

The chain links TRBV7-9 to TRBJ1-2; D uncertain. The germline gives CDR1 SEHNR, CDR2 FQNEAQ (reference sequence). The CDR3 sequence is 13 residues long. Deletions cut 3 bases from V and 3 bases from J, with 8 bases between. CDR3 in amino acids: CASSFRGDYGYTF. The DNA of the CDR3 is TGTGCCAGCAGCTTCCGGGGTGACTATGGCTACACCTTC.

V is TRBV6-1 and J is TRBJ2-7, with 9 bases fitting TRBD1. The length of the CDR3 is 15 residues. Germline CDR1 and CDR2: MNHNS and SASEGT. The trim removed 8 bases at V and 3 bases at J, leaving 11 bases unmatched. The CDR3 DNA sequence: TGTGCCAGCCCTGGACAACAGGGGGCCCTCTACGAGCAGTACTTC. Protein product: CASPGQQGALYEQYF.

As DNA, the CDR3 is TGTGCCAGCAGCTTAGGTACGGGACAGGGCTATGGCTACACCTTC. It encodes CASSLGTGQGYGYTF. V usage is TRBV11-2 and J usage is TRBJ1-2, with TRBD1 matching over 9 bases. The CDR3 loop spans 15 amino acids. Trimming took 1 base from V and 4 from J; bases not matched to a gene: 4. The germline gives CDR1 SGHAT, CDR2 FQNNGV.

V is TRBV20-1 and J is TRBJ2-1; no firm D call. Germline V CDR1 and CDR2: DFQATT, SNEGSKA (reference sequence). The CDR3 runs 11 residues. V dropped 1 base and J dropped 8 bases, with 6 bases sitting between them. CDR3 in amino acids: CSARGSYEQFF. The CDR3, as DNA: TGCAGTGCTAGAGGTAGCTATGAGCAGTTCTTC.

V gene TRBV18 combines with J gene TRBJ2-7; 7 positions match TRBD1. Trimming cost V 6 bases and J 0 bases; bases outside gene matches: 14. Germline CDR1 reads KGHSH; CDR2 reads LQKENI. CDR3 size: 17 residues. Here the CDR3 reads CASSALPGTDFSYEQYF. The CDR3, as DNA: TGTGCCAGCTCCGCCCTACCTGGGACAGATTTCTCCTACGAGCAGTACTTC. Together with reference TRBV18 and TRBJ2-7, the CDR3 gives the full variable domain: NAGVMQNPRHLVRRRGQEARLRCSPMKGHSHVYWYRQLPEEGLKFMVYLQKENIIDESGMPKERFSAEFPKEGPSILRIQQVVRGDSAAYFCASSALPGTDFSYEQYFGPGTRLTVT.

The rearrangement joins TRBV18 to TRBJ2-1, with D possibly matching TRBD2 (5 bases). The CDR3 extends over 14 amino acids. Germline assignment: CDR1 KGHSH and CDR2 LQKENI. V lost 2 bases and J lost 0, with 5 bases in between. CDR3 bases: TGTGCCAGCTCACCAGGGAGCTCCTACAATGAGCAGTTCTTC. Translating gives CASSPGSSYNEQFF.

This clone appeared once. The J gene is TRBJ1-2, the V gene TRBV30, with a weak D call TRBD1 (5 bases). V shed 6 bases and J shed 8 bases, with 22 bases lying between them. This CDR3 spans 14 amino acids. Germline V gene sequence: CDR1 GTSNPN, CDR2 SVGIG (reference sequence). The CDR3: CACNEGAAASGYTF. The CDR3 DNA reads as TGTGCCTGTAACGAAGGGGCTGCGGCATCGGGCTACACCTTC. The whole variable domain, remainder taken from reference TRBV30 and TRBJ1-2, is SQTIHQWPATLVQPVGSPLSLECTVEGTSNPNLYWYRQAAGRGLQLLFYSVGIGQISSEVPQNLSASRPQDRQFILSSKKLLLSDSGFYLCACNEGAAASGYTFGSGTRLTVV.

V gene TRBV19 combines with J gene TRBJ1-4; no reliable D call. CDR1 is LNHDA, CDR2 SQIVND, per germline (reference sequence). Deletions cut 5 bases from V and 8 bases from J, with 9 bases between. The CDR3 has 12 amino acids. The CDR3 DNA is TGTGCCAGTAGTCTCTTGAGGGAAAAACTGTTTTTT. It yields the protein CASSLLREKLFF.

The chain joins TRBV29-1 to TRBJ2-3; TRBD2 aligns across 8 bases. Germline assignment: CDR1 SQVTM and CDR2 ANQGSEA. V was pared by 1 base and J by 6 bases, with 9 bases of the junction left unmatched. The CDR3 spans 15 residues. The CDR3 region has the DNA TGCAGCGTTGAAGGGGGGCGGGGGGCCCCCGATACGCAGTATTTT. Translation gives CSVEGGRGAPDTQYF.

The CDR3 loop is CASSIVPGFNTEAFF. Here the CDR3 DNA reads TGTGCCAGTAGTATAGTTCCCGGGTTCAACACTGAAGCTTTCTTT. The chain has TRBV19 and TRBJ1-1; D call uncertain. The CDR3 totals 15 residues. The V end lost 1 base, the J end lost 2 bases, and 11 bases lay between the germline ends. Germline V gives CDR1 LNHDA, CDR2 SQIVND (reference sequence).

The rearrangement links TRBV10-3 to TRBJ1-2; 9 bases match TRBD1. Germline V gene data show CDR1 as ENHRY and CDR2 as SYGVKD. V lost 0 bases, J lost 0 bases, and 8 bases stayed unmatched. The CDR3 is made up of 18 amino acids. CDR3 sequence reads: CAISESWTGVIANYGYTF. The DNA for the CDR3 is TGTGCCATCAGTGAGTCTTGGACAGGGGTGATAGCTAACTATGGCTACACCTTC.

This clone was observed a few times. The chain combines TRBV4-1 with TRBJ1-5; 7 bases map to TRBD1. CDR3 length: 14 amino acids. The V and J ends lost 1 base and 7 bases, in that order; junction bases with no gene match: 4. Germline lookup yields CDR1 MGHRA and CDR2 YSYEKL. This CDR3 reads CASSQGQGRQPQHF. DNA of the CDR3: TGCGCCAGCAGCCAAGGACAGGGCCGGCAGCCCCAGCATTTT.

The chain uses TRBV4-1 and TRBJ2-1; D may match TRBD1 or TRBD2 (6 bases each). The CDR3 runs to 15 residues. Germline V gene data show CDR1 as MGHRA and CDR2 as YSYEKL. Trimming stripped 4 bases from V and 12 bases from J, with 22 bases between. In nucleotides, the CDR3 is TGCGCCAGCAGCCGAGGAATAAGGGGGGAAAATTGGCAGTTCTTC. This translates into CASSRGIRGENWQFF.

V and J are TRBV27 and TRBJ2-6; TRBD1 matches at 10 bases. The germline V gene has CDR1 MNHEY and CDR2 SMNVEV (reference sequence). Germline trimming cut 4 bases from V and 0 bases from J; bases unmatched to any gene: 6. The CDR3 totals 18 residues. The chain's CDR3 is CASSYLTGGTSGANVLTF. In nucleotides, the CDR3 is TGTGCCAGCAGTTACTTGACAGGGGGCACCTCTGGGGCCAACGTCCTGACTTTC.

The chain links TRBV5-1 to TRBJ1-5; possibly TRBD1 for D (5 bases). V gave up 0 bases and J gave up 5 bases, with 9 bases separating them. The CDR3 is 14 residues long. Germline CDR1 and CDR2: SGHRS and YFSETQ. CDR3 sequence: CASSLEGEDQPQHF. For the CDR3, the DNA is TGCGCCAGCAGCTTGGAAGGGGAGGATCAGCCCCAGCATTTT.

This clone appeared a single time. The J gene is TRBJ2-1, the V gene TRBV5-6; D unresolved. Germline V lookup: CDR1 SGHDT, CDR2 YYEEEE. Trimming removed 2 bases at V and 6 bases at J, with 6 bases between. CDR3 length: 12 residues. CDR3 nucleotide sequence: TGTGCCAGCAGCTTCCCCGGCAATGAGCAGTTCTTC. Amino acids: CASSFPGNEQFF.

This clone occurred a few times. CDR3 DNA: TGTGCCAGTAGCTCCCTTGGACAGGGGAACACTGAAGCTTTCTTT. It specifies CASSSLGQGNTEAFF. The genes are TRBV19 and TRBJ1-1, with 8 bases matching TRBD1. The CDR3 has 15 residues. Germline values: CDR1 LNHDA, CDR2 SQIVND (reference sequence). The junction had 7 bases not matched to a gene; V was cut back by 6 bases and J by 1 base.

V and J are TRBV4-1 and TRBJ1-5; D is ambiguous. Germline CDR1 reads MGHRA; CDR2 reads YSYEKL. The CDR3 loop spans 15 amino acids. V lost 0 bases and J lost 2, with 8 bases in between. This CDR3 reads CASSQDIGGNQPQHF. CDR3 coding DNA: TGCGCCAGCAGCCAAGATATCGGCGGCAATCAGCCCCAGCATTTT.

This chain links TRBV30 with TRBJ2-3; D possibly corresponds to TRBD1 (6 bases). Per germline, CDR1 GTSNPN and CDR2 SVGIG (reference sequence). The CDR3 loop spans 15 amino acids. V lost 1 base, J lost 6 bases, and 17 bases lay in between. The CDR3 nucleotides are TGTGCCTGGAGTGACAGGGTTGGGTTGATTGATACGCAGTATTTT. This sequence encodes CAWSDRVGLIDTQYF. The full variable domain, completed using reference TRBV30 and TRBJ2-3, is SQTIHQWPATLVQPVGSPLSLECTVEGTSNPNLYWYRQAAGRGLQLLFYSVGIGQISSEVPQNLSASRPQDRQFILSSKKLLLSDSGFYLCAWSDRVGLIDTQYFGPGTRLTVL.

The rearrangement joins TRBV4-2 to TRBJ2-2; the D is unclear. Germline V gene sequence: CDR1 LGHNA, CDR2 YNFKEQ. V gave up 1 base and J gave up 6 bases, with 9 bases separating them. The CDR3 has 14 residues. CDR3 sequence (DNA): TGTGCCAGCAGCCAAGTCGGCCGGGCCGGGGAGCTGTTTTTT. Translated, it gives CASSQVGRAGELFF.

V is TRBV29-1 and J is TRBJ2-5; a weak D match, TRBD2 (6 bases). The J call may be in error: the DNA end matches TRBJ2-7 better. Germline CDR1 SQVTM, CDR2 ANQGSEA. This CDR3 spans 13 amino acids. CDR3 residues: CSVRPGDTYEQYF. CDR3 DNA: TGCAGCGTTAGGCCGGGGGATACTTACGAGCAGTACTTC.

The chain has TRBV28 and TRBJ1-1; 7 nucleotides align to TRBD1. Germline CDR1 MDHEN, CDR2 SYDVKM. Losses at the gene ends were 6 bases for V and 4 bases for J; bases not matched to a gene: 8. The CDR3 is made up of 14 amino acids. The CDR3 nucleotides read TGTGCCAGCAGGCCTCGGACAGGCGGCACTGAAGCTTTCTTT. Its protein product is CASRPRTGGTEAFF.

This chain links TRBV7-9 with TRBJ1-4, with 8 bases lining up with TRBD1. V gave up 4 bases and J gave up 2 bases; unmatched junction bases: 0. The CDR3 loop spans 14 amino acids. Germline V gene lookup returns CDR1 SEHNR and CDR2 FQNEAQ (reference sequence). The CDR3 coding sequence is TGTGCCAGCAGCTGGACAGGGACTAATGAAAAACTGTTTTTT. Its protein is CASSWTGTNEKLFF.